This T cell receptor beta chain was retrieved from a study of CD8 T cells in Susac syndrome (dated by TCRdb to about 2019). Regarding the research as a whole: Whether CD8+ T cell activation and differentiation in Susac syndrome was antigen driven was tested using repertoire sequencing. The clonality of the CD8+ T cell repertoire was compared across 11 to 12 healthy donors, some 14 Susac syndrome patients and about 16 multiple sclerosis patients. Summary of the overall study and its limitations: The study acknowledged that relatively few individuals were included in the TCR sequencing and HLA analysis.

Peripheral blood CD8+ and CD4+ T cells from healthy donors, Susac syndrome patients and multiple sclerosis patients were profiled by high-throughput TCR beta sequencing. Multiple sclerosis controls were treatment-naive patients with stable or active relapsing-remitting disease fulfilling revised McDonald criteria. Bulk CD8+ and CD4+ T cells were purified by magnetic negative isolation, whereas CD8+ TEMRA cells were enriched by FACS. Blood was drawn into EDTA tubes, processed within 24 hours, and PBMCs were isolated by density gradient centrifugation. PBMCs intended for TCR sequencing were cryopreserved in liquid nitrogen and were subsequently thawed in a 37 degrees C water bath. A purity of at least 90% was achieved for sorted or isolated CD4+, CD8+ and CD8+ TEMRA cells. RNA was extracted with the RNeasy kit and roughly 0.45 to 1 ug was reverse transcribed using random hexamers. TCR beta CDR3 regions were amplified with the immunoSEQ multiplex PCR assay covering 54 Vbeta and 13 Jbeta segments. PCR amplification bias was corrected by using a synthetic template baseline for primer optimization and computational correction. Turning to the authors' computational methods: Reads were annotated to V, D and J genes per IMGT and analyzed with immunoSEQ Analyzer, keeping only productive sequences. To calculate clonality, Shannon entropy was normalized by log2 of the number of productive unique sequences and then subtracted from one. Public and private clones were assessed among the 100 most prevalent clones of each patient and control. A clone was defined as Susac-specific if it was absent from the healthy and MS cohorts, from 1052 published viral clones and from other ImmuneACCESS disease sequences. TCRdb reanalyzed the raw reads on its own, using fastp at Q25 for trimming and MiXCR for clone calling, and kept in-frame beta chains. Each record represents a unique CDR3 protein, reported with the most common genes and DNA among its rows. The V and J calls and clone size come from TCRdb's table, not from the authors' own analysis. This sample holds fewer than 250,000 distinct CDR3 sequences; 80% to 95% were observed only once. The leading ten clones occupy around 0.13% of the sample.

Its CDR3 holds 15 amino acids, cysteine through phenylalanine. The read is trimmed to its CDR3 DNA, 45 bases read in frame from base 1. The V and J ends are trimmed by 0 bases and 2 bases, leaving 14 bases between them. CDR1 and CDR2 (DFQATT, SNEGSKA) derive from the germline V gene (reference sequence). Details on this clonotype: Which antigen it targets is not known. There are no base qualities to consult, and no much larger clone falls within one base.

The V and J segments used are TRBV20-1 and TRBJ2-7, and possibly TRBD1, on 6 matching bases. The sample consisted of CD8+ T cells from PBMCs. The source is a human donor with multiple sclerosis. Here is the DNA: TGCAGTGCTAGAGATATAACAGGGTGGGCCTACGAGCAGTACTTC. Its translation reads: CSARDITGWAYEQYF.